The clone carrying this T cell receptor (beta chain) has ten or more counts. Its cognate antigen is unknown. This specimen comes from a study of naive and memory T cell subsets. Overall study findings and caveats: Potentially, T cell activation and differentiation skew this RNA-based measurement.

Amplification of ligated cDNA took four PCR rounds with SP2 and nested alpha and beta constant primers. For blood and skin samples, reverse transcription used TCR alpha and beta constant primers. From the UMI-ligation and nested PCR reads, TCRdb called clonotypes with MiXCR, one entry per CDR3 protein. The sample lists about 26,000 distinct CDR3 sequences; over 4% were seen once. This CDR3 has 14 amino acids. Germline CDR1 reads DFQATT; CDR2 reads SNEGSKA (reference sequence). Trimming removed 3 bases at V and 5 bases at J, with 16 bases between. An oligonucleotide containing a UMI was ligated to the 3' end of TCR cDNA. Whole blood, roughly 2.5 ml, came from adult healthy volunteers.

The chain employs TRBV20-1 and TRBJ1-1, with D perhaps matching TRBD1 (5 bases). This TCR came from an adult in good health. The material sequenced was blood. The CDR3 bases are TGCAGTGCTAGGATTCCCGACAGCGGGACTGAAGCTTTCTTT. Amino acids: CSARIPDSGTEAFF.